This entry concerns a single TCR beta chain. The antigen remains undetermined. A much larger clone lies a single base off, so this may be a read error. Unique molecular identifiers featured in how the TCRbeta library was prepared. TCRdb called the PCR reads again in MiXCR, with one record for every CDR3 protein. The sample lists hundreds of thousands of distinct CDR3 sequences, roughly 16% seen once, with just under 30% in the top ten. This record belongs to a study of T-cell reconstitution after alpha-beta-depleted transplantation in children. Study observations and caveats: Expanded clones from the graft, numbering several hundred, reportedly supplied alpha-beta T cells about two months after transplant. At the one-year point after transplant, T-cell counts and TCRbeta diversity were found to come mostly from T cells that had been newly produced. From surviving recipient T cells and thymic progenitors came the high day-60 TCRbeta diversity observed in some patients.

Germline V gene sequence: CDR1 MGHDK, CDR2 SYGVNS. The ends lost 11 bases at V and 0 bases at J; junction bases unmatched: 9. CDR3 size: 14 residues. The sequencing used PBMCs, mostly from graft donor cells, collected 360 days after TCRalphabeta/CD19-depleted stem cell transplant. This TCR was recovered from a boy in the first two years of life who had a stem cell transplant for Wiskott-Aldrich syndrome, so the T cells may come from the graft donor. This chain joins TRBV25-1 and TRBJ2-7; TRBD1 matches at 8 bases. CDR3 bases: TGTGCCTTACCCGACAGGGGTTGCTCCTACGAGCAGTACTTC. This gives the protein CALPDRGCSYEQYF.